The 9 T cell receptor beta chains in this list originate from one sample, sequenced in a study of shared T cell receptors in the human thymus. The method was immunoSEQ multiplex PCR; TCRdb's version includes in-frame clones alone and lacks a portion of them. Here the sample spans more than 550,000 clones, 70% to 90% being singletons. These sequences were also reported in another study, on human thymus T cells.

The sample taken for sequencing was thymocytes. Source of these receptors: a girl under two years old with a congenital heart defect.

V is TRBV2 and J is TRBJ1-3, with TRBD1 matching 7 bases. The length of the CDR3 is 17 residues. The J segment lost 0 bases and the V segment lost 3 bases, leaving 8 bases of the junction unmatched. Germline V gene lookup returns CDR1 SNHLY and CDR2 FYNNEI. This CDR3 reads CASSDLRQGLSGNTIYF. CDR3 DNA: TGTGCCAGCAGTGACCTCAGACAGGGCCTCTCTGGAAACACCATATATTTT.

The chain recombines TRBV19 with TRBJ1-1; D is possibly TRBD1 (5 bases). Germline CDR1 and CDR2: LNHDA and SQIVND (reference sequence). V was trimmed by 3 bases and J by 5 bases, leaving 25 bases between them. The CDR3 covers 18 residues. CDR3 in amino acids: CASSMRGRELIEDTEAFF. CDR3 nucleotides: TGTGCCAGTAGTATGAGGGGCCGGGAGTTGATCGAGGATACTGAAGCTTTCTTT.

The table lists this clone with a few counts. The rearrangement joins TRBV5-6 to TRBJ1-1; D possibly corresponds to TRBD1 (6 bases). Between the trimmed V and J ends, which lost 0 bases and 0 bases, there was a span of 12 bases. Germline CDR1 and CDR2: SGHDT and YYEEEE. This CDR3 has 16 residues. The CDR3 here is CASSLVYTGMNTEAFF. DNA for the CDR3: TGTGCCAGCAGCTTGGTGTATACAGGGATGAACACTGAAGCTTTCTTT.

This clone came up once. The chain employs TRBV11-2 and TRBJ2-3, with D perhaps matching TRBD2 (5 bases). V was shortened by 0 bases and J by 2 bases, with 18 bases between the two germline ends. Germline CDR1 SGHAT, CDR2 FQNNGV. The CDR3 has 18 amino acids. The CDR3 bases are TGTGCCAGCAGCTTAGACCTCTTGCTTTTGAGGGCCACAGATACGCAGTATTTT. The encoded protein is CASSLDLLLLRATDTQYF.

The V and J genes are TRBV18 and TRBJ2-7, with TRBD2 as a possible D gene (5 bases). Trimming removed 6 bases from V and 9 bases from J, with 24 bases in between. This CDR3 contains 15 residues. CDR1 is KGHSH and CDR2 is LQKENI in the germline V gene. The CDR3 reads CASSRSGKGPTTQYF. In nucleotides, the CDR3 is TGTGCCAGCTCGCGGTCCGGGAAAGGACCTACGACGCAGTACTTC.

The chain combines TRBV6-1 with TRBJ2-1, with D perhaps TRBD1 (5 bases). V was cut by 4 bases and J by 0 bases, with 10 bases left in between. Per the germline V gene, CDR1 is MNHNS and CDR2 is SASEGT. The CDR3 sequence is 15 residues long. Written as DNA, the CDR3 is TGTGCCAGCAGTGGCCGCCAGGGCTCCTACAATGAGCAGTTCTTC. This encodes CASSGRQGSYNEQFF.

The chain combines TRBV6-4 with TRBJ2-2; 11 bases agree with TRBD2. With V trimmed by 5 bases and J by 4 bases, 9 bases remained unmatched. The CDR3 consists of 17 residues. Germline-derived CDR1 and CDR2 are MRHNA and SNTAGT. CDR3 region: CASSPTLAGGFTGELFF. CDR3 bases: TGTGCCAGCAGTCCAACTCTAGCGGGGGGTTTCACCGGGGAGCTGTTTTTT.

The chain combines TRBV5-4 with TRBJ2-7, with TRBD1 identical over 9 bases. The junction had 5 bases not matched to a gene; V was cut back by 0 bases and J by 4 bases. CDR1 is SGHNT and CDR2 is YYREEE in the germline V gene (reference sequence). This CDR3 comprises 15 residues. DNA for the CDR3: TGTGCCAGCAGCTTGGTTGGGACAGGGCGGTACGAGCAGTACTTC. Translated: CASSLVGTGRYEQYF.

This clone turned up a few times. This rearrangement joins TRBV7-2 to TRBJ2-4; possible D gene TRBD2, 5 bases. V dropped 5 bases and J dropped 8 bases, with 19 bases sitting between them. There are 15 residues in the CDR3. Germline V gives CDR1 SGHTA, CDR2 FQGNSA. CDR3 residues: CASSLPADPGDIQYF. Written as DNA, the CDR3 is TGTGCCAGCAGCCTACCGGCAGATCCCGGGGACATTCAGTACTTC.